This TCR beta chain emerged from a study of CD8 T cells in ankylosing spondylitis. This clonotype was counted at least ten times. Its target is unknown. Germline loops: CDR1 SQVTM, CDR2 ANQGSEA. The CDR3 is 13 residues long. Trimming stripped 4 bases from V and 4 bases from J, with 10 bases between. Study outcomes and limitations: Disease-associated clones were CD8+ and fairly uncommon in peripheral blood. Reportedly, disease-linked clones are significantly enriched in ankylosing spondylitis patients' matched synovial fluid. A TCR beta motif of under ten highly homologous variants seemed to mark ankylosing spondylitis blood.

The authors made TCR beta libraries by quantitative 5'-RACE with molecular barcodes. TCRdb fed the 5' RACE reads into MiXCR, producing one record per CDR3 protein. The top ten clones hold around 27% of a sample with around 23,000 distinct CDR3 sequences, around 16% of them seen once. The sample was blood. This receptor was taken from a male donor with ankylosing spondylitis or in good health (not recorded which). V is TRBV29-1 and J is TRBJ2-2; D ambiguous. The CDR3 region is CSVATAFTGELFF. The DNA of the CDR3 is TGCAGCGTTGCAACAGCCTTCACCGGGGAGCTGTTTTTT.